This section outlines one T cell receptor (beta chain) sequence together with its context. What it binds is not known. These data belong to a study of cytomegalovirus exposure and HLA in healthy donors. General study points: Upon later analysis, HLA-associated TCR beta chains proved more clonally expanded than other, equally common chains.

PCR amplification relied on 60 Vbeta primers (plus 13 Jbeta primers). Using immunoSEQ multiplex PCR, the repertoire was profiled, and TCRdb retains in-frame clones only, with some absent. The sample lists around 170,000 clones, more than 75% occurring once. At collection, donors were nominally healthy, but unrecorded immune exposures were probable. Trimming pared 1 base from V and 4 bases from J, leaving 10 bases between. Looked up from germline, CDR1 is SGHTA and CDR2 is FQGNSA. This CDR3 is built from 14 residues. The sample consisted of PBMCs. The source is a woman under 30 in good health and CMV-seronegative. The chain combines TRBV7-2 with TRBJ1-1; a weak D match, TRBD1 (5 bases). CDR3 residues: CASSLDRMSTEAFF. The CDR3 DNA is TGTGCCAGCAGCTTAGACAGGATGTCCACTGAAGCTTTCTTT.